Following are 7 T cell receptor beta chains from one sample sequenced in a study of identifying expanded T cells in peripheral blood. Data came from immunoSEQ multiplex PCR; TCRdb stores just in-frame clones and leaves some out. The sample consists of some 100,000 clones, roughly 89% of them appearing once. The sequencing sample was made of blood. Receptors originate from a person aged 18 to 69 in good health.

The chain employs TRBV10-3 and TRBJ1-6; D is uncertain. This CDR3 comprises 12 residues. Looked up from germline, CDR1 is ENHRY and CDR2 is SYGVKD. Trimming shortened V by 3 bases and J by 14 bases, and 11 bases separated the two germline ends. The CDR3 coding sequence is TGTGCCATCAGTGACTTAGACCTCGCCCTCCACTTT. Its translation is CAISDLDLALHF.

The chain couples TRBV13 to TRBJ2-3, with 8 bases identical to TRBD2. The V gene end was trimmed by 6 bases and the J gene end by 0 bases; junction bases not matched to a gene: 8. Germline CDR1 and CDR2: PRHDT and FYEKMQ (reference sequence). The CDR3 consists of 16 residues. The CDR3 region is CASSSTGRGSTDTQYF. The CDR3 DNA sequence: TGTGCCAGCAGTTCCACCGGGAGGGGTAGCACAGATACGCAGTATTTT.

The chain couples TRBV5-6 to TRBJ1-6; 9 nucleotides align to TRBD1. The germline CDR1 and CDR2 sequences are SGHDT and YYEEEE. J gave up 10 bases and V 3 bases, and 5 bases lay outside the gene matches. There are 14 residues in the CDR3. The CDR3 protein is CASSSRDRDSPLHF. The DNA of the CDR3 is TGTGCCAGCAGCTCCCGGGACAGGGACTCACCCCTCCACTTT.

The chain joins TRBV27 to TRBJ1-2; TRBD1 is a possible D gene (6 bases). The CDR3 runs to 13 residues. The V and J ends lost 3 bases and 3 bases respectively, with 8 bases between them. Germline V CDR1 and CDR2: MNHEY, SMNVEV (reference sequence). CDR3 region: CASSFQGYYGYTF. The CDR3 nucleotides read TGTGCCAGCAGTTTTCAGGGGTACTATGGCTACACCTTC.

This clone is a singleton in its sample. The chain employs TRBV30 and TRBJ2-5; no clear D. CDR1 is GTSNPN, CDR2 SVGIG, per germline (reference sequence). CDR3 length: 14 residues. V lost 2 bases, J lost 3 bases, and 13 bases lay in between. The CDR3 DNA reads TGTGCCTGGAGTCCCTCTGGGTTTGAAGAGACCCAGTACTTC. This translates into CAWSPSGFEETQYF.

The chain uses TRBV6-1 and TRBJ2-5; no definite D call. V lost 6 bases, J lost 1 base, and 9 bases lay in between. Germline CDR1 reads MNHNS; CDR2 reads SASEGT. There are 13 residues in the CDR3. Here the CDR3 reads CASRYVAQETQYF. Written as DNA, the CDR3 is TGTGCCAGCAGGTACGTAGCCCAAGAGACCCAGTACTTC.

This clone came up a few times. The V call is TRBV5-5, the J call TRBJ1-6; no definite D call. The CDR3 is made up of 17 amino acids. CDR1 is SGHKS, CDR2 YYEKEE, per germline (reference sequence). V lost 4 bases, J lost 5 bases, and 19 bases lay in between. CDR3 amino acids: CASSGQVPTTNNSPLHF. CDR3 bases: TGTGCCAGCAGCGGCCAGGTCCCCACTACCAATAATTCACCCCTCCACTTT.